Below, one TCR beta chain is given with its context. This sample is drawn from a study of blood T cell repertoires in COVID-19. About the study: Material from acute and convalescent COVID-19 was sourced from the United States, Italy and Spain.

Clones were read by immunoSEQ multiplex PCR, and TCRdb kept only the in-frame ones, dropping some. Counted here are 200,000 to 250,000 clones, around nine tenths occurring once; the ten biggest clones make up under 14%. V lost 6 bases and J lost 0, with 14 bases in between. The length of the CDR3 is 15 residues. Germline CDR1 and CDR2: MDHEN and SYDVKM. This chain links TRBV28 with TRBJ1-1; D might be TRBD1 (6 bases). This TCR was sampled from a man aged 25 to 45 who had recovered from COVID-19. Material for sequencing was PBMCs or T cells enriched from blood (not recorded which). The DNA of the CDR3 is TGTGCCAGCAGGGGGGGGCAGACCTTGAACACTGAAGCTTTCTTT. Protein: CASRGGQTLNTEAFF. Complete variable domain (other parts from reference TRBV28 and TRBJ1-1): DVKVTQSSRYLVKRTGEKVFLECVQDMDHENMFWYRQDPGLGLRLIYFSYDVKMKEKGDIPEGYSVSREKKERFSLILESASTNQTSMYLCASRGGQTLNTEAFFGQGTRLTVV.